The next 29 T cell receptor beta chains were all read from a single sample in a study of OX40 agonist ivuxolimab in advanced cancers. The assay was immunoSEQ multiplex PCR, and TCRdb's table has in-frame clones only and misses some. Among some 50,000 clones listed, roughly 79% were seen once. Specimen: CD4+ or CD8+ T cells sorted from blood, collected in a trial of the OX40 agonist ivuxolimab. All receptors derive from an adult with an advanced solid tumor such as melanoma, head and neck, liver or kidney cancer.

As DNA, the CDR3 is TGTGCCTGCTCTGCCACAGCCTACGAGCAGTACTTC. Its protein is CACSATAYEQYF. The chain uses TRBV30 and TRBJ2-7; D is uncertain. The V end was cut by 6 bases, the J end by 2 bases, with 11 bases between. In germline, CDR1 is GTSNPN, CDR2 SVGIG (reference sequence). The CDR3 spans 12 residues.

In its sample, this clone was seen once. In DNA form, the CDR3 reads TGTGCCAGCAGCTTTGGAGGTCTCGGCACAGATACGCAGTATTTT. This translates into CASSFGGLGTDTQYF. The chain recombines TRBV5-6 with TRBJ2-3; D is possibly TRBD2 (5 bases). The CDR3 extends over 15 amino acids. V was cut by 2 bases and J by 1 base, with 11 bases left in between. Germline V gene lookup returns CDR1 SGHDT and CDR2 YYEEEE.

The rearrangement uses TRBV27 and TRBJ2-6; D uncertain. Germline V gene lookup returns CDR1 MNHEY and CDR2 SMNVEV (reference sequence). Deletions cut 7 bases from V and 3 bases from J, with 10 bases between. The CDR3 contains 14 residues. The CDR3 sequence: CASTLSVGANVLTF. CDR3 bases: TGTGCCAGCACCCTTTCGGTTGGGGCCAACGTCCTGACTTTC.

The rearrangement links TRBV2 to TRBJ2-3; D unclear. CDR3 length equals 12 residues. Germline V gene lookup returns CDR1 SNHLY and CDR2 FYNNEI. The V end lost 7 bases, the J end lost 3 bases, and 8 bases lay between the germline ends. The CDR3 loop is CASNLGTDTQYF. In DNA, the CDR3 is TGTGCCAGCAACCTAGGAACAGATACGCAGTATTTT. Using reference TRBV2 and TRBJ2-3 for the parts outside the CDR3, the full variable domain is EPEVTQTPSHQVTQMGQEVILRCVPISNHLYFYWYRQILGQKVEFLVSFYNNEISEKSEIFDDQFSVERPDGSNFTLKIRSTKLEDSAMYFCASNLGTDTQYFGPGTRLTVL.

The rearrangement links TRBV10-3 to TRBJ1-6; a possible D gene is TRBD1 (5 bases). The V end lost 6 bases, the J end lost 5 bases, and 11 bases lay between the germline ends. Germline CDR1 ENHRY, CDR2 SYGVKD. This CDR3 spans 14 amino acids. Here the CDR3 reads CAIRGQLNNSPLHF. Here the CDR3 DNA reads TGTGCCATCAGGGGGCAGTTGAATAATTCACCCCTCCACTTT.

This clone was picked up one time. This rearrangement joins TRBV7-6 to TRBJ2-7; D is ambiguous. V lost 5 bases and J 5 bases, leaving 10 bases between the germline ends. CDR1 is SGHVS and CDR2 is FNYEAQ in the germline V gene. The CDR3 totals 12 residues. The CDR3 loop reads CASSHVRDEQYF. DNA for the CDR3: TGTGCCAGCAGCCACGTTCGGGACGAGCAGTACTTC.

V gene TRBV5-1 combines with J gene TRBJ2-1; D is unclear. Germline V lookup: CDR1 SGHRS, CDR2 YFSETQ. With 0 bases removed from V and 5 bases from J, the gap between germline ends came to 9 bases. This CDR3 spans 14 amino acids. The DNA of the CDR3 is TGCGCCAGCAGCTTGGCCAGAATCGACAATGAGCAGTTCTTC. Translation gives CASSLARIDNEQFF.

V and J are TRBV18 and TRBJ1-2, with a possible D match to TRBD1 (5 bases). The CDR3 spans 15 residues. V was pared by 0 bases and J by 4 bases, with 12 bases between. Germline CDR1 KGHSH, CDR2 LQKENI. In nucleotides, the CDR3 is TGTGCCAGCTCACCACCGGAGGGACGGACCTATGGCTACACCTTC. Amino acid sequence: CASSPPEGRTYGYTF. The full variable domain, in which reference TRBV18 and TRBJ1-2 provide the parts outside the CDR3, is NAGVMQNPRHLVRRRGQEARLRCSPMKGHSHVYWYRQLPEEGLKFMVYLQKENIIDESGMPKERFSAEFPKEGPSILRIQQVVRGDSAAYFCASSPPEGRTYGYTFGSGTRLTVV.

The count of this clone is one. The rearrangement joins TRBV5-4 to TRBJ2-1; 7 bases agree with TRBD2. Germline CDR1 reads SGHNT; CDR2 reads YYREEE (reference sequence). This CDR3 contains 16 residues. Losses at the gene ends were 2 bases for V and 0 bases for J; bases not matched to a gene: 5. CDR3: CASSLDGTISYNEQFF. CDR3 nucleotides: TGTGCCAGCAGCTTAGATGGGACTATCTCCTACAATGAGCAGTTCTTC.

The V and J genes are TRBV5-1 and TRBJ2-3, with 7 bases fitting TRBD2. The CDR3 extends over 14 amino acids. Germline trimming cut 3 bases from V and 2 bases from J; bases unmatched to any gene: 3. Looked up from germline, CDR1 is SGHRS and CDR2 is YFSETQ. CDR3 sequence (DNA): TGCGCCAGCAGCTGGACTAGGAACACAGATACGCAGTATTTT. Its protein product is CASSWTRNTDTQYF.

The sample holds a few counts of this clone. The chain carries TRBV30 and TRBJ2-2, with TRBD1 as a possible D gene (6 bases). The CDR3 length is 13 residues. Germline V gives CDR1 GTSNPN, CDR2 SVGIG (reference sequence). Trimming pared 4 bases from V and 5 bases from J, leaving 11 bases between. CDR3 in DNA: TGTGCCTGGAACAGGGTAGGGACCGGGGAGCTGTTTTTT. Amino acids: CAWNRVGTGELFF.

The chain links TRBV29-1 to TRBJ2-3; D might be TRBD1 (6 bases). The V gene lost 1 base and the J gene lost 0 bases, with 11 bases spanning the gap. This CDR3 comprises 15 residues. CDR1 SQVTM and CDR2 ANQGSEA come from the germline V gene. The chain's CDR3 is CSVEATGKSTDTQYF. In DNA, the CDR3 is TGCAGCGTTGAAGCTACAGGGAAAAGCACAGATACGCAGTATTTT.

The genes are TRBV6-6 and TRBJ2-5; D is undetermined. CDR3 length: 12 amino acids. V was shortened by 5 bases and J by 5 bases, with 9 bases between the two germline ends. Germline V gives CDR1 MNHNY, CDR2 SVGAGI (reference sequence). CDR3 DNA: TGTGCCAGCAGTCCATCCAGGGAGACCCAGTACTTC. This codes for CASSPSRETQYF.

The chain combines TRBV7-2 with TRBJ2-1; TRBD2 matches 11 bases. V lost 3 bases and J lost 11; bases outside the gene matches: 3. The CDR3 covers 13 residues. In germline, CDR1 is SGHTA, CDR2 FQGNSA. CDR3 DNA: TGTGCCAGCAGCTTGGGACTAGCGGATAAGCAGTTCTTC. Protein product: CASSLGLADKQFF. The full variable domain, with the rest looked up from reference TRBV7-2 and TRBJ2-1, is GAGVSQSPSNKVTEKGKDVELRCDPISGHTALYWYRQSLGQGLEFLIYFQGNSAPDKSGLPSDRFSAERTGGSVSTLTIQRTQQEDSAVYLCASSLGLADKQFFGPGTRLTVL.

The CDR3 spells CASRRTSGTDTQYF. DNA for the CDR3: TGTGCCAGTAGGAGGACTAGCGGGACAGATACGCAGTATTTT. The V gene is TRBV19, the J gene TRBJ2-3, with TRBD2 matching over 11 bases. The J segment lost 3 bases and the V segment lost 6 bases, leaving 2 bases of the junction unmatched. The germline gives CDR1 LNHDA, CDR2 SQIVND (reference sequence). The CDR3 is made up of 14 amino acids.

This clone was seen a single time. The rearrangement uses TRBV2 and TRBJ1-1; the match to TRBD1 covers 7 bases. V lost 6 bases to trimming and J lost 0 bases; unmatched junction nucleotides: 4. Germline values: CDR1 SNHLY, CDR2 FYNNEI. The CDR3 contains 14 residues. The chain's CDR3 is CASRKTGMNTEAFF. DNA for the CDR3: TGTGCCAGCAGGAAGACAGGGATGAACACTGAAGCTTTCTTT.

The J gene is TRBJ2-1, the V gene TRBV6-1, with 11 bases matching TRBD2. This CDR3 is built from 17 residues. Losses at the gene ends were 4 bases for V and 3 bases for J; bases not matched to a gene: 8. CDR1 is MNHNS, CDR2 SASEGT, per germline. The CDR3 is CASSVRSGTSGYNEQFF. In nucleotides, the CDR3 is TGTGCCAGCAGTGTACGATCCGGGACTAGCGGCTACAATGAGCAGTTCTTC.

This clone was observed a single time. The chain links TRBV6-6 to TRBJ1-1, with 7 bases lining up with TRBD1. The CDR3 runs to 14 residues. Trimming removed 0 bases from V and 6 bases from J; junction bases left unmatched: 4. Germline CDR1 is MNHNY and CDR2 is SVGAGI (reference sequence). This CDR3 is CASSYSRGGAEAFF. The CDR3 DNA reads TGTGCCAGCAGTTACTCGCGAGGGGGCGCTGAAGCTTTCTTT.

The chain joins TRBV19 to TRBJ2-7; 8 bases agree with TRBD1. CDR3 length equals 14 residues. J gave up 1 base and V 6 bases, and 5 bases lay outside the gene matches. Germline CDR1 and CDR2: LNHDA and SQIVND (reference sequence). CDR3 coding DNA: TGTGCCAGTAGACCGGACAGGGTTTCCTACGAGCAGTACTTC. Translation: CASRPDRVSYEQYF. The full variable domain, with the rest looked up from reference TRBV19 and TRBJ2-7, is DGGITQSPKYLFRKEGQNVTLSCEQNLNHDAMYWYRQDPGQGLRLIYYSQIVNDFQKGDIAEGYSVSREKKESFPLTVTSAQKNPTAFYLCASRPDRVSYEQYFGPGTRLTVT.

This chain connects TRBV4-3 to TRBJ2-2; 7 bases agree with TRBD2. This CDR3 contains 16 residues. The germline V gene has CDR1 LGHNA and CDR2 YSLEER. V lost 1 base, J lost 5 bases, and 7 bases stayed unmatched. The CDR3 coding sequence is TGCGCCAGCAGCCAAGGCCAGCGGGAATGGACCGGGGAGCTGTTTTTT. Protein: CASSQGQREWTGELFF.

V and J are TRBV28 and TRBJ2-4; tentative D call: TRBD2 (6 bases). This CDR3 has 17 residues. Germline CDR1 and CDR2: MDHEN and SYDVKM. The germline V and J ends were trimmed by 2 bases and 0 bases, with 14 bases remaining between them. CDR3 sequence: CASSLPLGGIAKNIQYF. In DNA, the CDR3 is TGTGCCAGCAGTTTACCCCTAGGAGGGATAGCCAAAAACATTCAGTACTTC.

This clone was seen a single time. The chain is built from TRBV5-4 and TRBJ1-5; D remains unclear. Germline-derived CDR1 and CDR2 are SGHNT and YYREEE (reference sequence). The CDR3 sequence is 15 residues long. With 0 bases removed from V and 0 bases from J, the gap between germline ends came to 7 bases. In DNA, the CDR3 is TGTGCCAGCAGCTTGGCTAATTATAGCAATCAGCCCCAGCATTTT. It translates to CASSLANYSNQPQHF.

The chain links TRBV27 to TRBJ2-7; D is possibly TRBD2 (5 bases). Germline CDR1 and CDR2: MNHEY and SMNVEV (reference sequence). The germline V and J ends were trimmed by 0 bases and 6 bases, with 12 bases remaining between them. The CDR3 has 14 residues. CDR3 sequence: CASSLSRQAGEQYF. In DNA, the CDR3 is TGTGCCAGCAGTTTATCGAGGCAGGCGGGCGAGCAGTACTTC.

V gene TRBV5-1 combines with J gene TRBJ2-5, with D possibly being TRBD1 or TRBD2 (6 bases each). The J call is uncertain, as TRBJ2-7 better fits the DNA end. This CDR3 contains 15 residues. Germline-derived CDR1 and CDR2 are SGHRS and YFSETQ. The CDR3 reads CASSLLGGSSYEQYF. The CDR3 coding sequence is TGCGCCAGCAGCTTGCTGGGGGGCAGCTCCTACGAGCAGTACTTC.

The rearrangement uses TRBV7-2 and TRBJ2-2; perhaps TRBD1 as D (7 bases). V gave up 5 bases and J gave up 4 bases, with 14 bases separating them. The CDR3 length is 15 residues. The germline V gene encodes CDR1 SGHTA and CDR2 FQGNSA. CDR3 sequence (DNA): TGTGCCAGCAGCCCGGAGCAGGGGGGCACCGGGGAGCTGTTTTTT. Its protein is CASSPEQGGTGELFF. Complete variable domain (other parts from reference TRBV7-2 and TRBJ2-2): GAGVSQSPSNKVTEKGKDVELRCDPISGHTALYWYRQSLGQGLEFLIYFQGNSAPDKSGLPSDRFSAERTGGSVSTLTIQRTQQEDSAVYLCASSPEQGGTGELFFGEGSRLTVL.

The chain recombines TRBV7-2 with TRBJ2-7, with D uncertain. Per the germline V gene, CDR1 is SGHTA and CDR2 is FQGNSA. V was trimmed by 1 base and J by 6 bases, leaving 13 bases between them. CDR3 length equals 14 residues. The CDR3 region has the DNA TGTGCCAGCAGCTTAGTTCTGGGCCCCTCCGAGCAGTACTTC. This gives the protein CASSLVLGPSEQYF.

The chain couples TRBV10-2 to TRBJ2-7; weak D call: TRBD2 (6 bases). Looked up from germline, CDR1 is WSHSY and CDR2 is SAAADI. The CDR3 length is 13 residues. Trimming took 9 bases from V and 1 from J, leaving 13 bases between them. The CDR3 region is CASLSGPSYEQYF. CDR3 coding DNA: TGCGCCAGTCTTAGCGGCCCTTCCTACGAGCAGTACTTC.

V gene TRBV4-3 combines with J gene TRBJ2-1; TRBD2 matches 10 bases. The germline gives CDR1 LGHNA, CDR2 YSLEER. CDR3 length: 19 residues. Losses at the gene ends were 0 bases for V and 6 bases for J; bases not matched to a gene: 14. In nucleotides, the CDR3 is TGCGCCAGCAGCCAAGAATCCTATCAAAGCGGGAGGGGTTCCAATGAGCAGTTCTTC. Amino acids: CASSQESYQSGRGSNEQFF.

This chain uses TRBV7-9 with TRBJ2-7; 7 positions agree with TRBD1. The CDR3 extends over 13 amino acids. The germline gives CDR1 SEHNR, CDR2 FQNEAQ (reference sequence). V was pared by 5 bases and J by 2 bases, with 3 bases of the junction left unmatched. The chain's CDR3 is CASSRQGAYEQYF. The DNA for the CDR3 is TGTGCCAGCAGCCGACAGGGAGCCTACGAGCAGTACTTC.